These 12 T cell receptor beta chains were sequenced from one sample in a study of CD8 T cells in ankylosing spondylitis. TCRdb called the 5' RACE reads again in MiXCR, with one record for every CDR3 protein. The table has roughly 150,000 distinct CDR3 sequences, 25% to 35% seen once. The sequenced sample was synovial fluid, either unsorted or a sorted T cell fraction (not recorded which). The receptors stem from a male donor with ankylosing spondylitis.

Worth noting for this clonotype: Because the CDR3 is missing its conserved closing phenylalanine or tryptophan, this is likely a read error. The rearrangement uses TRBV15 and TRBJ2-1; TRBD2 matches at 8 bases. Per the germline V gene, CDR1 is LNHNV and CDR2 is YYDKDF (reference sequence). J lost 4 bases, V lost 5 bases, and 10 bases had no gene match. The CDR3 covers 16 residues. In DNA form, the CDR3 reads TGTGCCACCAGCGGCAAGACGGGGGGGCCTTACAATGAGCAGTTCCTC. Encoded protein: CATSGKTGGPYNEQFL.

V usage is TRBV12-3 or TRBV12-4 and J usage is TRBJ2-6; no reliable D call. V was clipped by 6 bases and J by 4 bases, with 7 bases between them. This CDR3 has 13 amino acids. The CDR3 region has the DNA TGTGCCAGCAGGGTTGGGGGGGCCAACGTCCTGACTTTC. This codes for CASRVGGANVLTF.

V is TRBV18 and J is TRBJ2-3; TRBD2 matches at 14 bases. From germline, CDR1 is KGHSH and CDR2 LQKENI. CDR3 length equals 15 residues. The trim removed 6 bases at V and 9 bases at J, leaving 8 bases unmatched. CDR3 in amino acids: CASSLTSGRADTQYF. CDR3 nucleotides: TGTGCCAGCTCGCTGACTAGCGGGAGGGCCGACACGCAGTATTTT. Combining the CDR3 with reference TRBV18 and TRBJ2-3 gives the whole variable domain NAGVMQNPRHLVRRRGQEARLRCSPMKGHSHVYWYRQLPEEGLKFMVYLQKENIIDESGMPKERFSAEFPKEGPSILRIQQVVRGDSAAYFCASSLTSGRADTQYFGPGTRLTVL.

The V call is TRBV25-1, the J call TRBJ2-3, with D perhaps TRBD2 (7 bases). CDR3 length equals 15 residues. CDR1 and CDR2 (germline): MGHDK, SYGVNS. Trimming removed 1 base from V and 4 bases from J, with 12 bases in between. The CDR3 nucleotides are TGTGCCAGCAGTGAATCTGGGGGGGCTTCAGATACGCAGTATTTT. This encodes CASSESGGASDTQYF.

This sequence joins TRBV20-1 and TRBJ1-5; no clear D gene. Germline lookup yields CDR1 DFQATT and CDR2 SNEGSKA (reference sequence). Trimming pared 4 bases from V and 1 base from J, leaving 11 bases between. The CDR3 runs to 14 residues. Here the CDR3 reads CSANPAGSNQPQHF. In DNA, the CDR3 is TGCAGTGCTAACCCGGCGGGCAGCAATCAGCCCCAGCATTTT.

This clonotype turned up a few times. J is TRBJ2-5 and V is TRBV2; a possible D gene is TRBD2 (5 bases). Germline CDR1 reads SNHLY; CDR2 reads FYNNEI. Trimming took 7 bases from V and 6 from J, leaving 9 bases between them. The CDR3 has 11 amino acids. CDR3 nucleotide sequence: TGTGCCAGCATGAGGGATCAGACCCAGTACTTC. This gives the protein CASMRDQTQYF.

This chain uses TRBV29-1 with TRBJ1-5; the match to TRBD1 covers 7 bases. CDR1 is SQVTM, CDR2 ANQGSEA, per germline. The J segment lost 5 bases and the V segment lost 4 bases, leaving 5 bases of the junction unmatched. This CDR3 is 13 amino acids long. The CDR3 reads CSVAITGDQPQHF. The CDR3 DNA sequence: TGCAGCGTTGCCATAACAGGGGATCAGCCCCAGCATTTT.

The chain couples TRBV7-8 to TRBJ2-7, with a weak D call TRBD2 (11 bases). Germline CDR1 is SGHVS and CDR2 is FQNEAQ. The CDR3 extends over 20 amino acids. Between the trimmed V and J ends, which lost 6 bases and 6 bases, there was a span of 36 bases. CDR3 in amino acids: CASSSWTGGFTSGSLAEQYF. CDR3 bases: TGTGCCAGCAGTTCCTGGACAGGGGGGTTCACTAGCGGGAGTCTGGCCGAGCAGTACTTC.

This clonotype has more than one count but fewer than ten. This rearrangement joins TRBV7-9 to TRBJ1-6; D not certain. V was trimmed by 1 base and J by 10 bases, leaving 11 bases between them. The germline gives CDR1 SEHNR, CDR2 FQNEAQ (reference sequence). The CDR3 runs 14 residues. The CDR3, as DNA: TGTGCCAGCAGCTTAGGTCAGGACGGATCACCCCTCCACTTT. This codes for CASSLGQDGSPLHF.

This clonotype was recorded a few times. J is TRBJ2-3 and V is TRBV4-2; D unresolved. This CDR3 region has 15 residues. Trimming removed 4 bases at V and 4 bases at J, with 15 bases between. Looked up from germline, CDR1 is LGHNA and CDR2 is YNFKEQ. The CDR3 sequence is CASSRWVSEADTQYF. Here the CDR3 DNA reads TGTGCCAGCAGCCGCTGGGTCTCCGAGGCAGATACGCAGTATTTT.

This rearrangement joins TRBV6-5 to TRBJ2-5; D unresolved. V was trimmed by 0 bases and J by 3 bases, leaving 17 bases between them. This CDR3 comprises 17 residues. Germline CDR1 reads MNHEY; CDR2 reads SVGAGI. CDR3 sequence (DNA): TGTGCCAGCAGTTACTCGAGAGTGGCAGAGATAGAAGAGACCCAGTACTTC. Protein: CASSYSRVAEIEETQYF.

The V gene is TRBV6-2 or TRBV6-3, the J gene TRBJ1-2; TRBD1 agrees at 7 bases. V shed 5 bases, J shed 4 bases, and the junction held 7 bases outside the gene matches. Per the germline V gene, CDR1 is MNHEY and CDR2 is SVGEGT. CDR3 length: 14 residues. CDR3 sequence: CASSTPTGTYGYTF. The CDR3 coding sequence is TGTGCCAGCAGTACTCCGACAGGGACCTATGGCTACACCTTC.